This TCR beta chain is drawn from a study of cytomegalovirus exposure and HLA in healthy donors. At the level of the study: The 90 to 150 validation repertoires used a platform that matched the one used for the 500 to 700 first-cohort repertoires, as a later analysis reported. Study results and limitations: Investigators reported 150 to 200 TCR beta chains as tied to cytomegalovirus. The tendency of first-cohort TCR clusters to co-occur in the 120 validation repertoires was identified by a subsequent analysis.

CDR3 length equals 13 residues. Germline CDR1 reads GTSNPN; CDR2 reads SVGIG (reference sequence). V was shortened by 4 bases and J by 4 bases, with 12 bases between the two germline ends. Only in-frame clones appear in the TCRdb table, and some are missing; sequencing was by immunoSEQ multiplex PCR. The data show hundreds of thousands of clones, approximately 83% seen once. Details on this clone: The antigen remains undetermined.

This clonotype originated in a woman aged 25 to 39 in good health and CMV-seropositive. The sequencing input was PBMCs. The chain joins TRBV30 to TRBJ2-3; D call uncertain. CDR3 loop: CAWKWGGADTQYF. Here the CDR3 DNA reads TGTGCCTGGAAGTGGGGTGGTGCAGATACGCAGTATTTT.